Following are 18 T cell receptor beta chains from one sample sequenced in a study of T-cell memory formation after mild COVID-19. TCRdb processed the 5' RACE reads anew with MiXCR; each CDR3 protein has one entry. The sample has about 560,000 distinct CDR3 sequences, about a fifth seen once; the top ten hold roughly 8.3%. The sequenced material came from PBMCs or a T cell subset sorted from them (not recorded which). These receptors all come from an adult woman who had mild COVID-19 (a few samples of this study predate the infection). Cell type and time point are not known.

V and J are TRBV19 and TRBJ1-5; D is unclear. The V and J ends lost 3 bases and 7 bases respectively, with 16 bases between them. The germline CDR1 and CDR2 sequences are LNHDA and SQIVND (reference sequence). The CDR3 spans 15 residues. DNA of the CDR3: TGTGCCAGTAGTATCCTTAGGGAATGGACGCAGCCCCAGCATTTT. Protein sequence: CASSILREWTQPQHF.

The rearrangement links TRBV5-1 to TRBJ2-6, with 7 positions matching TRBD1. The CDR3 is made up of 15 amino acids. With 4 bases clipped from V and 4 bases from J, the junction kept 5 bases outside the gene matches. CDR1 SGHRS and CDR2 YFSETQ come from the germline V gene. CDR3 sequence: CASSPTGFGANVLTF. CDR3 in DNA: TGCGCCAGCAGCCCGACAGGGTTCGGGGCCAACGTCCTGACTTTC.

The chain carries TRBV12-3 or TRBV12-4 and TRBJ2-2; the D is unclear. The CDR3 length is 14 residues. Trimming removed 4 bases from V and 9 bases from J, with 15 bases in between. CDR3 DNA: TGTGCCAGCAGTTATGACCGCCTCAGCAGGGAGCTGTTTTTT. Translating gives CASSYDRLSRELFF.

This clonotype has only a few counts. The V call is TRBV5-1, the J call TRBJ2-7; TRBD2 is a possible D gene (6 bases). The CDR3 totals 13 residues. CDR1 and CDR2 (germline): SGHRS, YFSETQ. V lost 7 bases, J lost 4 bases, and 15 bases lay in between. CDR3 sequence (DNA): TGCGCCAGCGGCCCGGTCGGGGGTTACGAGCAGTACTTC. It specifies CASGPVGGYEQYF.

This clonotype was counted at least ten times. This chain connects TRBV5-1 to TRBJ2-7; perhaps D is TRBD1 or TRBD2 (5 bases each). Trimming left V 0 bases short and J 3 bases short, with 7 bases between. There are 13 residues in the CDR3. Germline V gene sequence: CDR1 SGHRS, CDR2 YFSETQ. The CDR3 bases are TGCGCCAGCAGCTTGGTGGGGGTCTACGAGCAGTACTTC. Translating gives CASSLVGVYEQYF.

This clonotype has more than one count but fewer than ten. The chain links TRBV19 to TRBJ2-7; D unresolved. V was shortened by 5 bases and J by 3 bases, with 17 bases between the two germline ends. Germline CDR1 reads LNHDA; CDR2 reads SQIVND (reference sequence). The CDR3 is made up of 15 amino acids. CDR3 in amino acids: CASSGTAHGDYEQYF. In DNA form, the CDR3 reads TGTGCCAGTAGTGGTACAGCCCATGGGGACTACGAGCAGTACTTC.

This clonotype showed up just once. The chain links TRBV9 to TRBJ1-1; D possibly corresponds to TRBD1 (5 bases). V was clipped by 2 bases and J by 4 bases, with 15 bases between them. The CDR3 extends over 15 amino acids. Germline CDR1 and CDR2: SGDLS and YYNGEE. The CDR3 sequence: CASSVRDQTGTEAFF. Written as DNA, the CDR3 is TGTGCCAGCAGCGTTCGGGACCAGACGGGCACTGAAGCTTTCTTT.

The chain uses TRBV5-4 and TRBJ1-2; possibly TRBD1 for D (6 bases). V was shortened by 0 bases and J by 8 bases, with 11 bases between the two germline ends. In germline, CDR1 is SGHNT, CDR2 YYREEE (reference sequence). The CDR3 runs to 13 residues. The CDR3 protein is CASSLVGGLGYTF. The CDR3 nucleotides read TGTGCCAGCAGCTTGGTGGGGGGGCTGGGCTACACCTTC.

The V gene is TRBV20-1, the J gene TRBJ1-1; 7 positions agree with TRBD1. The CDR3 is made up of 14 amino acids. Looked up from germline, CDR1 is DFQATT and CDR2 is SNEGSKA (reference sequence). V lost 1 base, J lost 5 bases, and 7 bases stayed unmatched. The DNA for the CDR3 is TGCAGTGCTAGAGGAGACAGGGCTGGGACTGAAGCTTTCTTT. This codes for CSARGDRAGTEAFF.

In its sample, this clonotype was seen a few times. The chain links TRBV5-1 to TRBJ2-3; 10 bases match TRBD1. Germline V gene lookup returns CDR1 SGHRS and CDR2 YFSETQ. Germline trimming cut 5 bases from V and 2 bases from J; bases unmatched to any gene: 8. This CDR3 comprises 16 residues. This CDR3 is CASSTGTGALTDTQYF. The DNA for the CDR3 is TGCGCCAGCAGTACCGGGACAGGGGCCCTCACAGATACGCAGTATTTT.

The chain joins TRBV7-6 to TRBJ2-7; 9 bases are a match to TRBD2. The CDR3 totals 16 residues. J lost 2 bases, V lost 1 base, and 6 bases had no gene match. The germline V gene encodes CDR1 SGHVS and CDR2 FNYEAQ. In nucleotides, the CDR3 is TGTGCCAGCAGCTTAGGGGGGGCTAGCGGGACCTACGAGCAGTACTTC. Translated: CASSLGGASGTYEQYF.

This clonotype was observed a handful of times. This sequence joins TRBV19 and TRBJ2-5, with 12 bases aligning to TRBD2. The ends lost 7 bases at V and 4 bases at J; junction bases unmatched: 10. CDR3 length: 16 amino acids. From germline, CDR1 is LNHDA and CDR2 SQIVND (reference sequence). The CDR3 DNA is TGTGCCAGTACTCCTCCTGGACTAGCGGGGATAGAGACCCAGTACTTC. It translates to CASTPPGLAGIETQYF.

This clonotype was observed a few times. The V and J genes are TRBV3-1 and TRBJ2-5, with D possibly being TRBD1 or TRBD2 (5 bases each). CDR1 is LGHDT, CDR2 YNNKEL, per germline (reference sequence). Trimming took off 4 bases at V and 2 bases at J, with 11 bases between the two ends. CDR3 size: 14 residues. CDR3 bases: TGTGCCAGCAGCCTCGGTTGGGGGCAAGAGACCCAGTACTTC. Protein: CASSLGWGQETQYF.

The chain combines TRBV7-3 with TRBJ2-6; 8 bases match TRBD1. CDR3 length: 18 amino acids. Trimming at V came to 5 bases and at J to 0 bases, leaving 9 bases not matched to a gene. From germline, CDR1 is SGHTA and CDR2 FQGTGA. The CDR3 nucleotides are TGTGCCAGCAGCCACAGGGGGATCTCCTCCTCTGGGGCCAACGTCCTGACTTTC. It is translated as CASSHRGISSSGANVLTF. The full variable domain, rest sourced from reference TRBV7-3 and TRBJ2-6, is GAGVSQTPSNKVTEKGKYVELRCDPISGHTALYWYRQSLGQGPEFLIYFQGTGAADDSGLPNDRFFAVRPEGSVSTLKIQRTERGDSAVYLCASSHRGISSSGANVLTFGAGSRLTVL.

This clonotype was counted only a few times. This chain uses TRBV5-1 with TRBJ2-7; maybe TRBD1 (5 bases). Germline CDR1 SGHRS, CDR2 YFSETQ. The V end was cut by 0 bases, the J end by 6 bases, with 13 bases between. The CDR3 consists of 14 residues. The CDR3 spells CASSLGRVRGEQYF. CDR3 bases: TGCGCCAGCAGCTTGGGCAGGGTTAGGGGCGAGCAGTACTTC.

V and J are TRBV6-5 and TRBJ2-5; 8 bases fit TRBD2. The V gene end was trimmed by 0 bases and the J gene end by 5 bases; junction bases not matched to a gene: 5. The CDR3 runs 15 residues. The V gene's germline CDR1 is MNHEY and CDR2 SVGAGI. CDR3 region: CASSYSGTSGETQYF. For the CDR3, the DNA is TGTGCCAGCAGTTACTCGGGGACTAGTGGGGAGACCCAGTACTTC.

Only a few counts were recorded for this clonotype. CDR3 DNA sequence: TGTGCCTGGAGTCTGACTAGCGGGGCCTACAATGAGCAGTTCTTC. Translated: CAWSLTSGAYNEQFF. The chain carries TRBV30 and TRBJ2-1; TRBD2 agrees at 11 bases. CDR3 length: 15 residues. V trimming: 2 bases; J trimming: 2 bases; junction bases outside the gene matches: 2. The germline V gene has CDR1 GTSNPN and CDR2 SVGIG (reference sequence).

This clonotype has just a few counts. DNA for the CDR3: TGTGCCAGCAGCTCGACGAACTCCGGGACGGGGAACACTGAAGCTTTCTTT. Its protein product is CASSSTNSGTGNTEAFF. J is TRBJ1-1 and V is TRBV7-9; a possible D gene is TRBD1 (5 bases). Germline V gene lookup returns CDR1 SEHNR and CDR2 FQNEAQ (reference sequence). The germline V and J ends were trimmed by 4 bases and 1 base, with 19 bases remaining between them. This CDR3 contains 17 residues.